The 5 T cell receptor beta chains given below trace back to one sample, sequenced in a study of blood T cells in healthy people across ages. Through a sample-barcoded 5' primer and a J-beta primer mix, a second PCR was run for roughly 6 to 11 cycles. TCRdb recomputed calls from the 5' RACE reads with MiXCR, one row per CDR3 protein. The table includes about 1.4 million distinct CDR3 sequences, roughly 59% detected once. The sequenced material came from blood. The receptors derive from a young man in good health.

Comment on this clonotype: A read error may be the cause here, since a much bigger clone is one base away. The rearrangement links TRBV9 to TRBJ2-3; the D is unclear. Germline V gene data show CDR1 as SGDLS and CDR2 as YYNGEE. V dropped 4 bases and J dropped 3 bases, with 6 bases sitting between them. This CDR3 contains 12 residues. DNA of the CDR3: TGTGCCAGCAGCCATGAAACAGATACGCAGTATTTT. Protein sequence: CASSHETDTQYF.

This chain joins TRBV18 and TRBJ2-2; 7 bases align to TRBD2. This CDR3 has 15 residues. Germline assignment: CDR1 KGHSH and CDR2 LQKENI. V gave up 1 base and J gave up 3 bases; unmatched junction bases: 2. CDR3 protein: CASSPRTRDTGELFF. The CDR3 coding sequence is TGTGCCAGCTCACCACGGACTAGAGACACCGGGGAGCTGTTTTTT.

J is TRBJ2-7 and V is TRBV15; 8 nucleotides agree with TRBD1. CDR3 length equals 20 residues. Germline V gene sequence: CDR1 LNHNV, CDR2 YYDKDF (reference sequence). V was pared by 0 bases and J by 6 bases, with 22 bases of the junction left unmatched. CDR3 loop: CATSRDKGRQGFSTKGEQYF. CDR3 sequence (DNA): TGTGCCACCAGCAGAGATAAGGGACGACAGGGGTTTAGTACTAAGGGCGAGCAGTACTTC.

The table lists this clonotype with a few counts. The CDR3 loop reads CASSGGYSNQPQHF. In DNA form, the CDR3 reads TGTGCCAGCAGTGGCGGGTATAGCAATCAGCCCCAGCATTTT. The rearrangement uses TRBV6-1 and TRBJ1-5; D is unresolved. Per germline, CDR1 MNHNS and CDR2 SASEGT. The CDR3 spans 14 residues. The germline V and J ends were trimmed by 4 bases and 0 bases, with 7 bases remaining between them.

This clonotype turned up a few times. The V gene is TRBV2, the J gene TRBJ1-6; TRBD1 aligns across 9 bases. V was clipped by 4 bases and J by 10 bases; unmatched bases: 5. CDR1 is SNHLY and CDR2 is FYNNEI in the germline V gene. This CDR3 comprises 14 residues. CDR3 nucleotide sequence: TGTGCCAGCAGTGCGGGACAGGGTCCCTCACCCCTCCACTTT. Residues: CASSAGQGPSPLHF.